These T cell receptor beta chains were read from a single sample in a study of PD-1 blockade in classical Hodgkin lymphoma. Sequencing was performed with immunoSEQ multiplex PCR; in TCRdb, only in-frame clones are kept and a portion is missing. The sample carries about 97,000 clones, around 80% recorded once. The source material was peripheral blood mononuclear cells (PBMCs), sampled at baseline. These TCRs come from a human donor with classical Hodgkin lymphoma. Each CDR3 is given with its conserved first and last residue. For some rows the clone size is stated as once, few or many, or as a class when expanded; others skip it.

>NA|TRBJ2-5|TRBV19
CASSIVLAGGKGETQYF
>NA|TRBJ1-5|TRBV7-9
CASSLSEYSNQPQHF
>NA|TRBJ2-1|TRBV7-3
CASSLIPNGEQFF
>NA|TRBJ2-1|TRBV29-1
CSETSGGYNEQFF
>few|TRBJ1-1|TRBV28
CASSLVRKNTEAFF
>many|TRBJ1-4|TRBV11-2
CASSLQGATLTSWEKLFF
>NA|TRBJ1-1|TRBV4-3
CASSQLGTALTEAFF
>NA|TRBJ2-7|TRBV6-1
CASSEPLAGGPWEQYF
>NA|TRBJ1-5|TRBV30
CASGTGTGPQHF
>NA|TRBJ2-2|TRBV14
CASSPEAGPLGELFF